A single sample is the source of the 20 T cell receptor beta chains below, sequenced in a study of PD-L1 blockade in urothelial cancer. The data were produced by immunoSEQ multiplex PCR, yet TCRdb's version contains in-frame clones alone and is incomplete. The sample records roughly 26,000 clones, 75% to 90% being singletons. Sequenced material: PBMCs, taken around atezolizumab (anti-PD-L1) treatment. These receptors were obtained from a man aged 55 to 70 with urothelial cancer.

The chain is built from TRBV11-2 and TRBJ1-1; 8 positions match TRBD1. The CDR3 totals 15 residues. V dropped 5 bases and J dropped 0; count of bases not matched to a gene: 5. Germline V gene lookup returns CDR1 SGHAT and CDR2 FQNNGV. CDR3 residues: CASSIGDRMNTEAFF. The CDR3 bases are TGTGCCAGCAGCATAGGGGACAGGATGAACACTGAAGCTTTCTTT.

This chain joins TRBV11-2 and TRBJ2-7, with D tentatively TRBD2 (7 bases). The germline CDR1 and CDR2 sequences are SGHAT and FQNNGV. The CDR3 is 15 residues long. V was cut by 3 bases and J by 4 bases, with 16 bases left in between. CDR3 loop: CASSFSGGQGYEQYF. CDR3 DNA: TGTGCCAGCAGCTTTTCGGGGGGTCAGGGGTACGAGCAGTACTTC. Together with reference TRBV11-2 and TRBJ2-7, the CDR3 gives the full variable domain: EAGVAQSPRYKIIEKRQSVAFWCNPISGHATLYWYQQILGQGPKLLIQFQNNGVVDDSQLPKDRFSAERLKGVDSTLKIQPAKLEDSAVYLCASSFSGGQGYEQYFGPGTRLTVT.

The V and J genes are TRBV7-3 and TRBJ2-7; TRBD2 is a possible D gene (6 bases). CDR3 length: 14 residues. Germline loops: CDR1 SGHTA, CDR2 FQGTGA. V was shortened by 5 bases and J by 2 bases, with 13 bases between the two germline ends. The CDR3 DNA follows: TGTGCCAGCAGCCCCACCCGGGGGACCTACGAGCAGTACTTC. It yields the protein CASSPTRGTYEQYF.

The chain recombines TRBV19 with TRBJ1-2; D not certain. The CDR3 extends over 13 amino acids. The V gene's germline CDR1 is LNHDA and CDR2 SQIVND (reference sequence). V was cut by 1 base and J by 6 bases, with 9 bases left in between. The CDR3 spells CASSIGITDGYTF. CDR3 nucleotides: TGTGCCAGTAGTATAGGGATAACAGATGGCTACACCTTC.

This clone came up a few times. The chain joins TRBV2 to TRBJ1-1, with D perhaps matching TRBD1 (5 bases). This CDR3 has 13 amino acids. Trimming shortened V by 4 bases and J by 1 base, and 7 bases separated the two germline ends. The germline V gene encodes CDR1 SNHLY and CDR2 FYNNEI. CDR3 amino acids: CASSVQGNTEAFF. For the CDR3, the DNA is TGTGCCAGCAGTGTTCAGGGGAACACTGAAGCTTTCTTT. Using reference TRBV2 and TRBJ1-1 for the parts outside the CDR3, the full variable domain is EPEVTQTPSHQVTQMGQEVILRCVPISNHLYFYWYRQILGQKVEFLVSFYNNEISEKSEIFDDQFSVERPDGSNFTLKIRSTKLEDSAMYFCASSVQGNTEAFFGQGTRLTVV.

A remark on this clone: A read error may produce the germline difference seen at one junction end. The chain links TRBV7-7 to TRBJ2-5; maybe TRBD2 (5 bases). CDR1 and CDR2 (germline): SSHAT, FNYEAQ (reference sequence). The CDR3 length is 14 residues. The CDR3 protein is CASSFRVAGETQYF. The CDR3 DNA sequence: TGTGCTAGCAGCTTCCGGGTCGCGGGAGAGACCCAGTACTTC. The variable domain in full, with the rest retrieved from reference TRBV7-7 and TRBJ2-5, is GAGVSQSPRYKVTKRGQDVTLRCDPISSHATLYWYQQALGQGPEFLTYFNYEAQPDKSGLPSDRFSAERPEGSISTLTIQRTEQRDSAMYRCASSFRVAGETQYFGPGTRLLVL.

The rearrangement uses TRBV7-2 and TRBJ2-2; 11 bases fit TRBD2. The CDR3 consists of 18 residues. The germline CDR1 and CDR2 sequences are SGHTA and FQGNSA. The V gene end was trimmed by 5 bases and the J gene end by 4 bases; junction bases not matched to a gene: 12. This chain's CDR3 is CASSLRISGGAGTGELFF. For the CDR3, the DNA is TGTGCCAGCAGCCTTAGGATTAGCGGGGGGGCAGGCACCGGGGAGCTGTTTTTT.

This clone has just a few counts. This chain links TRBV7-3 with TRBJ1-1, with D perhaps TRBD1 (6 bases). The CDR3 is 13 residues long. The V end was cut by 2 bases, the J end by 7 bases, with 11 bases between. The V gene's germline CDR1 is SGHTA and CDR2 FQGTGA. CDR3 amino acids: CASSLDWTVEAFF. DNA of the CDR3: TGTGCCAGCAGCTTAGATTGGACAGTTGAAGCTTTCTTT.

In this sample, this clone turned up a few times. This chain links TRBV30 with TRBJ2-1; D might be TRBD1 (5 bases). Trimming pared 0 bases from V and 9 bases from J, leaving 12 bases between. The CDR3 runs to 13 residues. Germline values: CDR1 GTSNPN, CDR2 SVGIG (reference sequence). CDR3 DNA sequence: TGTGCCTGGAGTGTACAGGCCGGAGCTGAGCAGTTCTTC. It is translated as CAWSVQAGAEQFF.

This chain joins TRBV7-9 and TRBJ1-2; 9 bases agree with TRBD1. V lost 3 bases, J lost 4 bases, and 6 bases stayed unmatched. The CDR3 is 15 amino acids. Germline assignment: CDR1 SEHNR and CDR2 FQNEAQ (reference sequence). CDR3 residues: CASSLDRGSSYGYTF. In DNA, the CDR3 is TGTGCCAGCAGCTTGGACAGGGGTTCCTCCTATGGCTACACCTTC.

The CDR3 DNA follows: TGTGCCAGCAGCGTAGAGTCCAGGAATGAAAAACTGTTTTTT. This sequence encodes CASSVESRNEKLFF. The rearrangement links TRBV9 to TRBJ1-4, with D unclear. The ends were cut back, 0 bases at V and 5 bases at J, with 8 bases in the middle. Germline V gene data show CDR1 as SGDLS and CDR2 as YYNGEE. This CDR3 is 14 amino acids long.

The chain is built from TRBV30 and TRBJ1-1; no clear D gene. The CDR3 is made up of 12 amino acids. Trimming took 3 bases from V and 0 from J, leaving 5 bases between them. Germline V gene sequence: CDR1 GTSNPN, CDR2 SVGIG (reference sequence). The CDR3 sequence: CAWSQMNTEAFF. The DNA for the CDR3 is TGTGCCTGGAGCCAGATGAACACTGAAGCTTTCTTT.

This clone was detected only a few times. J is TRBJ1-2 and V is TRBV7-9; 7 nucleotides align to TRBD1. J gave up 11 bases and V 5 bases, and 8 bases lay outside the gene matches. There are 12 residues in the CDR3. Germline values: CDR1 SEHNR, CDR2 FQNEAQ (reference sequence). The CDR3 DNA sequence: TGTGCCAGCAGCCCTCAACAGGGGACATACACCTTC. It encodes CASSPQQGTYTF.

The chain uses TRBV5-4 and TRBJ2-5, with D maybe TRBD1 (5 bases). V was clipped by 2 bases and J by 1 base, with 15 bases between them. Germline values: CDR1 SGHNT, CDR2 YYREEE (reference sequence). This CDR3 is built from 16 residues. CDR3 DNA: TGTGCCAGCAGCTTTGTCACAGGAATCCGCCAAGAGACCCAGTACTTC. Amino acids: CASSFVTGIRQETQYF.

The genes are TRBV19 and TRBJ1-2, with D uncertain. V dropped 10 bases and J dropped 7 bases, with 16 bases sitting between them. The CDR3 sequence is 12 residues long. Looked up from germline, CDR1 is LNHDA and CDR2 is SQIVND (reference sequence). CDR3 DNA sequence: TGTGCCACTAAGATCGAGTTCGGTGGCTACACCTTC. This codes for CATKIEFGGYTF.

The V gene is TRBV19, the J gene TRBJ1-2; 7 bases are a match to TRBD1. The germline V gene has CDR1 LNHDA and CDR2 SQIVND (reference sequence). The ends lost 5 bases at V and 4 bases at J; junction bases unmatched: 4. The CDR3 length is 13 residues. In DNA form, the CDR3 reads TGTGCCAGTAGTCATGGACAGGCCTATGGCTACACCTTC. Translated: CASSHGQAYGYTF.

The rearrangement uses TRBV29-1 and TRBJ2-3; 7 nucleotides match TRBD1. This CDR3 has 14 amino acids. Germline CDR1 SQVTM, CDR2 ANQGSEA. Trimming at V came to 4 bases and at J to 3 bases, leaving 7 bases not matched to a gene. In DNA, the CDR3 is TGCAGCGTTGTGACAGGGAGTCGGACAGATACGCAGTATTTT. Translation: CSVVTGSRTDTQYF.

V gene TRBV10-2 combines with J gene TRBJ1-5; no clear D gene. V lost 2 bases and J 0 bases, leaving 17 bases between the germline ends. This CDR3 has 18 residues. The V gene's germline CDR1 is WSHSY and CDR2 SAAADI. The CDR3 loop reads CASSERGEGSGSNQPQHF. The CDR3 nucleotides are TGCGCCAGCAGTGAGCGGGGTGAGGGTAGTGGTAGCAATCAGCCCCAGCATTTT.

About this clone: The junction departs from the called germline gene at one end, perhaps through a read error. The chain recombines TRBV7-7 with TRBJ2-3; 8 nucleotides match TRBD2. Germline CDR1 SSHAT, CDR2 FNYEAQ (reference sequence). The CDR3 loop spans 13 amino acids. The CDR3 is CASSFERGDTQYF. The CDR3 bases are TGTGCTAGCAGCTTCGAGCGGGGGGATACGCAGTATTTT.

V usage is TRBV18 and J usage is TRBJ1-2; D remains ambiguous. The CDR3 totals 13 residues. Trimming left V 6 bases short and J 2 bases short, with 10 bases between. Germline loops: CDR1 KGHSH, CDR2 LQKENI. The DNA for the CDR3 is TGTGCCAGCTCCCCCAGTCTGAACTATGGCTACACCTTC. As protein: CASSPSLNYGYTF. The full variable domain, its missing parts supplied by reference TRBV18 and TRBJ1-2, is NAGVMQNPRHLVRRRGQEARLRCSPMKGHSHVYWYRQLPEEGLKFMVYLQKENIIDESGMPKERFSAEFPKEGPSILRIQQVVRGDSAAYFCASSPSLNYGYTFGSGTRLTVV.